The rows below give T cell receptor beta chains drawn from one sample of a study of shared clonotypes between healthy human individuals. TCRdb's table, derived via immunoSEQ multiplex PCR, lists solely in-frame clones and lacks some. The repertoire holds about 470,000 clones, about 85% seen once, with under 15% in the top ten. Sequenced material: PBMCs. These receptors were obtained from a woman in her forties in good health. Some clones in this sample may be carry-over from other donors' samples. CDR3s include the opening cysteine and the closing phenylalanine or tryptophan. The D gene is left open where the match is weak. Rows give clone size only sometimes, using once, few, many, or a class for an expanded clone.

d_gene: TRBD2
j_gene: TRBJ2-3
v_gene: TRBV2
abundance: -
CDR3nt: TGTGCCAGCAGTAACAGCGGGAGTGGCACAGATACGCAGTATTTT
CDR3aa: CASSNSGSGTDTQYF

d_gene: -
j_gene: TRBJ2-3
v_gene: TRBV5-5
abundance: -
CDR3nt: TGTGCCAGCGTAACCCCGGGGGGCTCAGATACGCAGTATTTT
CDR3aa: CASVTPGGSDTQYF

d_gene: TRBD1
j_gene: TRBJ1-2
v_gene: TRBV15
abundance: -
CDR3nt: TGTGCCACCAGCAGAGATGGGGTAGGAACAGGGGTCCACAACTATGGCTACACCTTC
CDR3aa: CATSRDGVGTGVHNYGYTF

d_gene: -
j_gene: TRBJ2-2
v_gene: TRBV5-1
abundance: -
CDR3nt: TGCGCCAGCACCCTACGCGGGGGCAACACCGGGGAGCTGTTTTTT
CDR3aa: CASTLRGGNTGELFF

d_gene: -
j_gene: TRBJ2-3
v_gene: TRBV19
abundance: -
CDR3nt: TGTGCCAGTAGGCGACAGACCGGCGAGGATCATACGCAGTATTTT
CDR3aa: CASRRQTGEDHTQYF

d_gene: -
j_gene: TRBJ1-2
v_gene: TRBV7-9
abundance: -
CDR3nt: TGTGCCACCCCCCCGGGCGGGTACAGGGTATTCGGTGGCTACACCTTC
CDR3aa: CATPPGGYRVFGGYTF

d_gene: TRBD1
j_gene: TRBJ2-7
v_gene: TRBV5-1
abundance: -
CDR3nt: TGCGCCAGCAGCCAACCCCCGGGACAGGGGTACGAGCAGTACTTC
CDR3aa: CASSQPPGQGYEQYF

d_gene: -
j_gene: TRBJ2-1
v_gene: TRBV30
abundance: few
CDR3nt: TGTGCCTGGAGCGGGATAGGCGGCAATGAGCAGTTCTTC
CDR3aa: CAWSGIGGNEQFF

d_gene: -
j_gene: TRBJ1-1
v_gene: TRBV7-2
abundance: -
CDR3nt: TGTGCCAGCAGCTTAGGACAGGAGAACACTGAAGCTTTCTTT
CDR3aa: CASSLGQENTEAFF

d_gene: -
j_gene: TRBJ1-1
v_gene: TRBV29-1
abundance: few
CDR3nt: TGCAGCGTCCTCCGTTCGAACACTGAAGCTTTCTTT
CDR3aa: CSVLRSNTEAFF

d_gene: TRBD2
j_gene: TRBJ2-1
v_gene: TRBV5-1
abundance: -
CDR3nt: TGCGCCAGCAGCATAACTAGCGGAGCTTACAATGAGCAGTTCTTC
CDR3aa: CASSITSGAYNEQFF

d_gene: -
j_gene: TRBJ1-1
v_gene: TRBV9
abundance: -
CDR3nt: TGTGCCAGCAGCGTAGACCATACGGGGACTGAAGCTTTCTTT
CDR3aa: CASSVDHTGTEAFF

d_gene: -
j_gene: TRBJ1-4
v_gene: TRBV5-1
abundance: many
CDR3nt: TGCGCCAGCAGCTTGGGCACTAATGAAAAACTGTTTTTT
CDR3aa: CASSLGTNEKLFF

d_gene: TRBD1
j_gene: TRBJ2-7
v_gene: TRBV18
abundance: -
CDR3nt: TGTGCCAGCTCCCCGGACAGGACCCTCTACGAGCAGTACTTC
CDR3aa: CASSPDRTLYEQYF

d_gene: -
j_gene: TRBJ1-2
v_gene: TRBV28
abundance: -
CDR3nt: TGTGCCAGCAGTCCGCTAGGCTATGGCTACACCTTC
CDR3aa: CASSPLGYGYTF

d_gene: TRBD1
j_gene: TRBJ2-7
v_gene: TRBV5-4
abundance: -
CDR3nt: TGTGCCAGCAGCTACGGACAGGGGTTGGGGACCTACGAGCAGTACTTC
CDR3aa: CASSYGQGLGTYEQYF

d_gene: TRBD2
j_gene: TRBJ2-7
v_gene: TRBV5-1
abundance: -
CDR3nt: TGCGCCAGCAGCACCGGGACTAGCGTCGAGCAGTACTTC
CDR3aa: CASSTGTSVEQYF

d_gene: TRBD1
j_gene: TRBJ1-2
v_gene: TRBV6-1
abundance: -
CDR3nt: TGTGCCAGCACCATGGACAGGGCCTATGGCTACACCTTC
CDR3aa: CASTMDRAYGYTF

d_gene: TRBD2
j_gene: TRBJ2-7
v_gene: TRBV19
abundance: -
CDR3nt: TGTGCCAGTAGTTCGACTAGCGGGAGTAGCTACGAGCAGTACTTC
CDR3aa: CASSSTSGSSYEQYF

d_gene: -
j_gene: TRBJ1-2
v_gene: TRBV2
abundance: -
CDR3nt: TGTGCCAGAACACGGGAGGTGAACTATGGCTACACCTTC
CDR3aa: CARTREVNYGYTF

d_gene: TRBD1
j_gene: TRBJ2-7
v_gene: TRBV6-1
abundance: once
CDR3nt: TGTGCCAGCAGCAGGGGGCCGAGCTCCTACGAGCAGTACTTC
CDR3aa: CASSRGPSSYEQYF

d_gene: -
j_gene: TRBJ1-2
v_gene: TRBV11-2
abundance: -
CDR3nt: TGTGCCAGCAGCTTAGGGACTGGGGGCTACACCTTC
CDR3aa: CASSLGTGGYTF

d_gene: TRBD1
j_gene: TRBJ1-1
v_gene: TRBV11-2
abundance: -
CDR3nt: TGTGCCAGCAGCCCCCAGGGGGGAAACACTGAAGCTTTCTTT
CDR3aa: CASSPQGGNTEAFF

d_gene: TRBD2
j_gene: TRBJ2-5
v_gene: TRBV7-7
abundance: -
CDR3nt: TGTGCTAGCAGCACGGGACTAAAGGAGACCCAGTACTTC
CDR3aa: CASSTGLKETQYF

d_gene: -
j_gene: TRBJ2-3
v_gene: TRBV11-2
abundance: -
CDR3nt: TGTGCCAGCAGCTGGGGGGATAGCACAGATACGCAGTATTTT
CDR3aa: CASSWGDSTDTQYF

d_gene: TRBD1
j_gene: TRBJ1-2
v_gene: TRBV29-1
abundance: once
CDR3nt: TGCAGCGTTGACCCTTACAGGGGCGGACTCGTTTGGGGCAACTTC
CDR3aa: CSVDPYRGGLVWGNF

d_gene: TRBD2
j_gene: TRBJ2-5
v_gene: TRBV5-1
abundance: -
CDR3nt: TGCGCCAGCAGGGTTACCGGGACTAGCCAAGAGACCCAGTACTTC
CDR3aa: CASRVTGTSQETQYF

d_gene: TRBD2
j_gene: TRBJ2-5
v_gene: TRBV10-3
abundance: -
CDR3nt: TGTGCCACCCGGGGGGGGACCTCGGAGACCCAGTACTTC
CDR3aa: CATRGGTSETQYF

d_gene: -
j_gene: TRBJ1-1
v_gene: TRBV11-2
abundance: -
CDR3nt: TGTGCCAGCAGCCCGACAGGTTTGGCTGAAGCTTTCTTT
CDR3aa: CASSPTGLAEAFF

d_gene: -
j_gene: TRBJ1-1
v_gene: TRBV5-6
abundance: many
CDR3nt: TGTGCCAGCACCCTGGCTGGGGGCTTGCTCACTGAAGCTTTCTTT
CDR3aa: CASTLAGGLLTEAFF

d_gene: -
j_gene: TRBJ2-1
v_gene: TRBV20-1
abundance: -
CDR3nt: TGCAGTGCTTCAGACCGTGAGCAGTTCTTC
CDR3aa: CSASDREQFF

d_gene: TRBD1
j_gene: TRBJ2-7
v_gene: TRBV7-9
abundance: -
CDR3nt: TGTGCCAGCAGCCCCGGACAGGGCCTTTCCTACGAGCAGTACTTC
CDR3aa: CASSPGQGLSYEQYF

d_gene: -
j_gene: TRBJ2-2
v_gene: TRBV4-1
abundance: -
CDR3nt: TGCGCCAGCAGCCAAGATCGCTGGGCGATCGGGGAGCTGTTTTTT
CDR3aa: CASSQDRWAIGELFF

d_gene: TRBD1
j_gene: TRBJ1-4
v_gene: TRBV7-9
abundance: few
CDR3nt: TGTGCCAGCAGGAGACCAGGGGGTGAAAAACTGTTTTTT
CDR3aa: CASRRPGGEKLFF

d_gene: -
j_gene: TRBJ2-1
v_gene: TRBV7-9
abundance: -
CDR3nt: TGTGCCAGCAGCTTGGGACTCTCCTTTTCTAATGAGCAGTTCTTC
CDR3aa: CASSLGLSFSNEQFF

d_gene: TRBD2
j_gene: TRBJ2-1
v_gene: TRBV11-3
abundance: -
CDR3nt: TGTGCCAGCAGCTTAGTCTCGGGACTAGCGGGAGCGGCGGAGCAGTTCTTC
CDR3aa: CASSLVSGLAGAAEQFF

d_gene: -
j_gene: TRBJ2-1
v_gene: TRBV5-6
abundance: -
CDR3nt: TGTGCCAGCAGCAAGCAGGGGAAGAGCTCCTACAATGAGCAGTTCTTC
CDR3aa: CASSKQGKSSYNEQFF

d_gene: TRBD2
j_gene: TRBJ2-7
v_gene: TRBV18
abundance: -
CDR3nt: TGTGCCAGCTCACCACTGGGGGGGTACGAGCAGTACTTC
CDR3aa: CASSPLGGYEQYF

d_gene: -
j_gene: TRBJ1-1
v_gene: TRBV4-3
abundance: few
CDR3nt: TGCGCCAGCAGCCCCAGGGGAATGAACACTGAAGCTTTCTTT
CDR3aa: CASSPRGMNTEAFF

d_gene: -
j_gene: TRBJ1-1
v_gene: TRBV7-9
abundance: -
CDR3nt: TGTGCCAGCAGCTCAACCGGAGGGGGTTTCGACACTGAAGCTTTCTTT
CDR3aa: CASSSTGGGFDTEAFF

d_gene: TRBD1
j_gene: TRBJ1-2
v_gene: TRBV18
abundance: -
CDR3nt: TGTGCCAGCTCACAATGGACAGGCGGCTACACCTTC
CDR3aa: CASSQWTGGYTF

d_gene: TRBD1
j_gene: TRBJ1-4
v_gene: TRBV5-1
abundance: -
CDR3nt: TGCGCCAGCAGCTTAGACAGGGGGCTGAATGAAAAACTGTTTTTT
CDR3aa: CASSLDRGLNEKLFF

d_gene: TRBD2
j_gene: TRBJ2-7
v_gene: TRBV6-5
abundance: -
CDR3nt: TGTGCCAGCAGCCGACTAGCGGGGAGCTACGAGCAGTACTTC
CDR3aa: CASSRLAGSYEQYF

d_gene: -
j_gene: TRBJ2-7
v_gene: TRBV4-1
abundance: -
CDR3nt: TGCGCCAGCAGCCAGGGGTCGGGGGACCCCTACGAGCAGTACTTC
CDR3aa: CASSQGSGDPYEQYF

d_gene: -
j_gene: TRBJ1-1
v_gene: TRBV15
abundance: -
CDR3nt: TGTGCCACCAGCAGGTCAAGGGCAGCGGCGAACACTGAAGCTTTCTTT
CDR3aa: CATSRSRAAANTEAFF

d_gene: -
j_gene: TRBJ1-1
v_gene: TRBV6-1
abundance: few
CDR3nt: TGTGCCAGCAGTCGCTACGGGACGGTCAACACTGAAGCTTTCTTT
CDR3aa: CASSRYGTVNTEAFF

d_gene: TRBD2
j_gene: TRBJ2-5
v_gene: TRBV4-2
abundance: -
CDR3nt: TGTGCCAGCAGGGAAGTGGGGGGGGAGACCCAGTACTTC
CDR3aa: CASREVGGETQYF

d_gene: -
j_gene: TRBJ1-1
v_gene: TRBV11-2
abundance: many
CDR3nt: TGTGCCAGCAGCACCCCGGGACGGAAGAACACTGAAGCTTTCTTT
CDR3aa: CASSTPGRKNTEAFF

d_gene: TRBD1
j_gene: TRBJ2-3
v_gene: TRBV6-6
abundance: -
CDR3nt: TGTGCCAGCAGTAGCCGGGACAGGGGCGCAGATACGCAGTATTTT
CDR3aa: CASSSRDRGADTQYF

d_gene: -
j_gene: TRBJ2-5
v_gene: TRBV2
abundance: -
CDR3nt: TGTGCCAGCAGCACTCAGGGGTTGAAGACCCAGTACTTC
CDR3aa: CASSTQGLKTQYF

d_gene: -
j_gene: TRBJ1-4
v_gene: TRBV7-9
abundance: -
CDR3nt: TGTGCCAGCAGTTTCGGGACGGAAAATGAAAAATTGTTTTTT
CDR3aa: CASSFGTENEKLFF

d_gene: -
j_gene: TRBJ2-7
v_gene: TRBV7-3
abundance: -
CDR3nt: TGTGCCAGCAGCCCCCGGCCCGGCTACGAGCAGTACTTC
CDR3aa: CASSPRPGYEQYF

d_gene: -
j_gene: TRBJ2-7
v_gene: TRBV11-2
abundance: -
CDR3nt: TGTGCCAGCAGCTCTTGGAAGGAAACCTACGAGCAGTACTTC
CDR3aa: CASSSWKETYEQYF

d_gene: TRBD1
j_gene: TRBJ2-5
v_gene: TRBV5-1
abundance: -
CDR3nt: TGCGCCAGCAGCTTACAGGGGGCGCGGCAAGAGACCCAGTACTTC
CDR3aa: CASSLQGARQETQYF

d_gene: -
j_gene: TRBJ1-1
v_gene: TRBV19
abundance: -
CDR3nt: TGTGCCAGTAGTATTCGACCCCAGGTTCGGAACACTGAAGCTTTCTTT
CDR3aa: CASSIRPQVRNTEAFF

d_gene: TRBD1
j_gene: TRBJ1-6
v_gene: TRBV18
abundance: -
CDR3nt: TGTGCCAGCTCCTTGGACAGGGCCGGTCGGAATTCACCCCTCCACTTT
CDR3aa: CASSLDRAGRNSPLHF

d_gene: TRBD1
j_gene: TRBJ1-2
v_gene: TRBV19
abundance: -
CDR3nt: TGTGCCAGTAGGCCGGGACAGGGGTATGGCTACACCTTC
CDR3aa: CASRPGQGYGYTF

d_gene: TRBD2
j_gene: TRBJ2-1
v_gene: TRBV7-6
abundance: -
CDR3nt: TGTGCCAGCAGCTTAGTTACTAGCGGGAGGAACAATGAGCAGTTCTTC
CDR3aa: CASSLVTSGRNNEQFF